Following are 11 T cell receptor beta chains from one sample sequenced in a study of T-cell memory formation after mild COVID-19. TCRdb used MiXCR to reprocess the 5' RACE reads, holding one entry per CDR3 protein. This sample has roughly 600,000 distinct CDR3 sequences; more than 15% occur once, and the top ten carry around 13%. The sequencing sample was made of PBMCs or a T cell subset sorted from them (not recorded which). Receptors originate from an adult woman who had mild COVID-19 (a few samples of this study predate the infection). Cell type and time point are not known.

This clonotype turned up a few times. The chain combines TRBV3-1 with TRBJ1-1, with a possible D match to TRBD1 (6 bases). CDR1 LGHDT and CDR2 YNNKEL come from the germline V gene (reference sequence). The V end lost 4 bases, the J end lost 6 bases, and 12 bases lay between the germline ends. The CDR3 runs to 13 residues. The CDR3 bases are TGTGCCAGCAGCCGCCCAGGGACATCTGAAGCTTTCTTT. Translating it yields CASSRPGTSEAFF. The whole variable domain, filled in from reference TRBV3-1 and TRBJ1-1, reads DTAVSQTPKYLVTQMGNDKSIKCEQNLGHDTMYWYKQDSKKFLKIMFSYNNKELIINETVPNRFSPKSPDKAHLNLHINSLELGDSAVYFCASSRPGTSEAFFGQGTRLTVV.

The chain is built from TRBV4-1 and TRBJ2-1; a possible D gene is TRBD1 (7 bases). The CDR3 is 17 residues long. Trimming removed 5 bases from V and 0 bases from J, with 17 bases in between. Per the germline V gene, CDR1 is MGHRA and CDR2 is YSYEKL. Here the CDR3 DNA reads TGCGCCAGCAGCGATCAACAGGGGACTGGCTCCTACAATGAGCAGTTCTTC. Protein: CASSDQQGTGSYNEQFF.

The gene calls are TRBV11-2 and TRBJ2-5, with D maybe TRBD2 (6 bases). V dropped 6 bases and J dropped 1 base, with 18 bases sitting between them. The CDR3 consists of 16 residues. Germline V CDR1 and CDR2: SGHAT, FQNNGV. The CDR3: CASSSTRGYLQETQYF. The CDR3 region has the DNA TGTGCCAGCAGTTCTACCCGGGGGTATCTCCAAGAGACCCAGTACTTC. Full variable domain (rest looked up from reference TRBV11-2 and TRBJ2-5): EAGVAQSPRYKIIEKRQSVAFWCNPISGHATLYWYQQILGQGPKLLIQFQNNGVVDDSQLPKDRFSAERLKGVDSTLKIQPAKLEDSAVYLCASSSTRGYLQETQYFGPGTRLLVL.

The chain combines TRBV20-1 with TRBJ2-1; 8 bases align to TRBD2. The germline V gene has CDR1 DFQATT and CDR2 SNEGSKA (reference sequence). The CDR3 covers 11 residues. Trimming at V came to 4 bases and at J to 8 bases, leaving 1 base not matched to a gene. The CDR3 DNA reads as TGCAGTGCTACGCGGGGGGATGAGCAGTTCTTC. Amino acids: CSATRGDEQFF.

The chain combines TRBV5-5 with TRBJ2-5; no reliable D call. Trimming took 4 bases from V and 5 from J, leaving 9 bases between them. The CDR3 runs 12 residues. CDR1 is SGHKS and CDR2 is YYEKEE in the germline V gene (reference sequence). CDR3: CASSHYGETQYF. CDR3 bases: TGTGCCAGCAGCCATTACGGGGAGACCCAGTACTTC.

This chain joins TRBV3-1 and TRBJ2-7; D unresolved. CDR3 length equals 12 residues. CDR1 and CDR2 from the germline V gene are LGHDT and YNNKEL (reference sequence). The germline V and J ends were trimmed by 3 bases and 0 bases, with 3 bases remaining between them. The CDR3 DNA reads TGTGCCAGCAGCCAGCACTCCTACGAGCAGTACTTC. Translated: CASSQHSYEQYF.

This clonotype was seen only a few times. The gene calls are TRBV5-1 and TRBJ1-1; TRBD1 matches 11 bases. The ends lost 4 bases at V and 8 bases at J; junction bases unmatched: 7. Germline V gene sequence: CDR1 SGHRS, CDR2 YFSETQ. The CDR3 sequence is 14 residues long. The CDR3 DNA reads TGCGCCAGCAGCCTCGGGACAGGGGGAATAGAAGCTTTCTTT. This sequence encodes CASSLGTGGIEAFF.

V and J are TRBV7-9 and TRBJ2-1; 7 bases are a match to TRBD1. CDR3 length: 16 amino acids. Unmatched junction bases numbered 7, after V lost 2 bases and J lost 3 bases. From germline, CDR1 is SEHNR and CDR2 FQNEAQ (reference sequence). The CDR3: CASSLRQGRDYNEQFF. The CDR3 DNA is TGTGCCAGCAGCTTACGACAGGGCCGAGACTACAATGAGCAGTTCTTC. Full variable domain (remainder filled in from reference TRBV7-9 and TRBJ2-1): DTGVSQNPRHKITKRGQNVTFRCDPISEHNRLYWYRQTLGQGPEFLTYFQNEAQLEKSRLLSDRFSAERPKGSFSTLEIQRTEQGDSAMYLCASSLRQGRDYNEQFFGPGTRLTVL.

This clonotype was detected ten times or more. The chain links TRBV27 to TRBJ2-3; no clear D gene. The germline CDR1 and CDR2 sequences are MNHEY and SMNVEV (reference sequence). V was clipped by 6 bases and J by 4 bases, with 11 bases between them. The CDR3 spans 13 residues. The CDR3 DNA follows: TGTGCCAGCAGCTCGGGTCTTTCAGATACGCAGTATTTT. Its protein product is CASSSGLSDTQYF.

The chain is built from TRBV2 and TRBJ1-6; no reliable D call. The CDR3 is made up of 11 amino acids. The V and J ends lost 6 bases and 10 bases respectively, with 7 bases between them. Germline V lookup: CDR1 SNHLY, CDR2 FYNNEI. CDR3 in amino acids: CASSSVSPLHF. The CDR3 DNA reads as TGTGCCAGCAGCAGCGTCTCACCCCTCCACTTT. Supplemented by reference TRBV2 and TRBJ1-6, the full variable domain reads EPEVTQTPSHQVTQMGQEVILRCVPISNHLYFYWYRQILGQKVEFLVSFYNNEISEKSEIFDDQFSVERPDGSNFTLKIRSTKLEDSAMYFCASSSVSPLHFGNGTRLTVT.

The chain couples TRBV7-3 to TRBJ2-3, with 8 nucleotides matching TRBD2. The CDR3 consists of 17 residues. CDR1 and CDR2 from the germline V gene are SGHTA and FQGTGA. V trimming: 0 bases; J trimming: 4 bases; junction bases outside the gene matches: 9. The DNA for the CDR3 is TGTGCCAGCAGCTTAACGAGTCCAGCGGGAGTAGCAGATACGCAGTATTTT. Its protein product is CASSLTSPAGVADTQYF.